Below are 12 T cell receptor beta chains sequenced from a single sample in a study of blood T cell repertoires in COVID-19. TCRdb's copy holds only in-frame clones and misses some; the assay was immunoSEQ multiplex PCR. There are under 300,000 clones in the sample; 90% occur only once, and around 2.3% lies in the top ten. Specimen: peripheral blood. The receptors originated from a woman aged 55-69 years with COVID-19, enrolled during active disease.

This clone was observed a single time. V is TRBV7-2 and J is TRBJ2-7, with 12 bases identical to TRBD2. The V gene's germline CDR1 is SGHTA and CDR2 FQGNSA. This CDR3 is 14 amino acids long. With V trimmed by 6 bases and J by 7 bases, 7 bases remained unmatched. The CDR3: CASSSSGGAGEQYF. The CDR3 DNA reads TGTGCCAGCAGTTCTAGCGGGGGGGCCGGGGAGCAGTACTTC. Full variable domain (rest looked up from reference TRBV7-2 and TRBJ2-7): GAGVSQSPSNKVTEKGKDVELRCDPISGHTALYWYRQSLGQGLEFLIYFQGNSAPDKSGLPSDRFSAERTGGSVSTLTIQRTQQEDSAVYLCASSSSGGAGEQYFGPGTRLTVT.

The V gene is TRBV19, the J gene TRBJ1-5; 10 bases map to TRBD1. From germline, CDR1 is LNHDA and CDR2 SQIVND (reference sequence). Germline trimming cut 7 bases from V and 2 bases from J; bases unmatched to any gene: 2. This CDR3 is built from 14 residues. CDR3: CASTGTGGNQPQHF. The DNA for the CDR3 is TGTGCCAGTACGGGGACAGGGGGCAATCAGCCCCAGCATTTT.

The chain is built from TRBV4-3 and TRBJ2-3; TRBD2 matches 13 bases. Unmatched junction bases numbered 8, after V lost 0 bases and J lost 2 bases. Germline V gene data show CDR1 as LGHNA and CDR2 as YSLEER. The CDR3 length is 19 residues. In nucleotides, the CDR3 is TGCGCCAGCAGCCAAGATACCGCCGGGACTAGCGGGGCCACAGATACGCAGTATTTT. Its protein product is CASSQDTAGTSGATDTQYF.

The J gene is TRBJ2-1, the V gene TRBV9, with a weak D call TRBD1 (5 bases). The V end lost 3 bases, the J end lost 5 bases, and 12 bases lay between the germline ends. The CDR3 sequence is 14 residues long. Germline V gene lookup returns CDR1 SGDLS and CDR2 YYNGEE. CDR3 protein: CASSALHRNNEQFF. The CDR3 nucleotides are TGTGCCAGCAGCGCCCTCCACAGGAACAATGAGCAGTTCTTC.

V is TRBV7-2 and J is TRBJ1-6, with TRBD1 matching 7 bases. Germline V gene data show CDR1 as SGHTA and CDR2 as FQGNSA. CDR3 length: 16 amino acids. Trimming removed 5 bases from V and 7 bases from J; junction bases left unmatched: 11. The CDR3 loop is CASSAVPGTENSPLHF. DNA for the CDR3: TGTGCCAGCAGCGCCGTTCCCGGGACAGAAAATTCACCCCTCCACTTT.

In the case of this clone: The same CDR3 also results from other DNA sequences found in this sample. V is TRBV4-3 and J is TRBJ1-1; TRBD1 agrees at 8 bases. V was clipped by 4 bases and J by 4 bases; unmatched bases: 5. This CDR3 has 14 amino acids. CDR1 is LGHNA, CDR2 YSLEER, per germline. In nucleotides, the CDR3 is TGCGCCAGCAGCCTGGACAGGGCGAGCACTGAAGCTTTCTTT. Encoded protein: CASSLDRASTEAFF.

This sequence joins TRBV24-1 and TRBJ1-5; D is ambiguous. From germline, CDR1 is KGHDR and CDR2 SFDVKD. The CDR3 sequence is 14 residues long. V lost 3 bases and J lost 4, with 9 bases in between. CDR3 nucleotides: TGTGCCACCAGTGATCGACACGTTAATCAGCCCCAGCATTTT. It specifies CATSDRHVNQPQHF.

The rearrangement links TRBV13 to TRBJ2-3; 7 bases agree with TRBD2. The V segment lost 5 bases and the J segment 3 bases; nucleotides outside the gene matches: 11. The CDR3 consists of 16 residues. Germline CDR1 is PRHDT and CDR2 is FYEKMQ (reference sequence). The CDR3 region has the DNA TGTGCCAGCAGCCCCCAGTTTGGCGGGGGTACAGATACGCAGTATTTT. Encoded protein: CASSPQFGGGTDTQYF.

The CDR3 loop reads CASSPTLAGGIREQYF. The CDR3 DNA sequence: TGTGCCAGCAGCCCTACACTAGCGGGGGGAATTAGGGAGCAGTACTTC. The chain combines TRBV11-2 with TRBJ2-7; 12 bases are shared with TRBD2. Germline V CDR1 and CDR2: SGHAT, FQNNGV. The CDR3 contains 16 residues. Trimming took 5 bases from V and 7 from J; bases not matched to a gene: 12.

V and J are TRBV18 and TRBJ1-5; 9 nucleotides align to TRBD1. CDR3 size: 15 residues. V lost 6 bases to trimming and J lost 6 bases; unmatched junction nucleotides: 9. The V gene's germline CDR1 is KGHSH and CDR2 LQKENI. Here the CDR3 reads CASSARQGVVQPQHF. The CDR3 DNA reads TGTGCCAGCTCCGCCCGACAGGGGGTCGTTCAGCCCCAGCATTTT.

The chain links TRBV19 to TRBJ2-1, with D possibly being TRBD1 (5 bases). The germline V gene encodes CDR1 LNHDA and CDR2 SQIVND (reference sequence). This CDR3 region has 16 residues. Trimming shortened V by 0 bases and J by 6 bases, and 15 bases separated the two germline ends. CDR3 sequence (DNA): TGTGCCAGTAGTATAGATGGGGCGGCAGTTGTCAATGAGCAGTTCTTC. It encodes CASSIDGAAVVNEQFF.

J is TRBJ1-3 and V is TRBV7-9; no clear D gene. V lost 5 bases and J 5 bases, leaving 7 bases between the germline ends. Germline V gene data show CDR1 as SEHNR and CDR2 as FQNEAQ (reference sequence). The CDR3 contains 12 residues. In DNA form, the CDR3 reads TGTGCCAGCAGCACAAGTCGAAACACCATATATTTT. It specifies CASSTSRNTIYF.